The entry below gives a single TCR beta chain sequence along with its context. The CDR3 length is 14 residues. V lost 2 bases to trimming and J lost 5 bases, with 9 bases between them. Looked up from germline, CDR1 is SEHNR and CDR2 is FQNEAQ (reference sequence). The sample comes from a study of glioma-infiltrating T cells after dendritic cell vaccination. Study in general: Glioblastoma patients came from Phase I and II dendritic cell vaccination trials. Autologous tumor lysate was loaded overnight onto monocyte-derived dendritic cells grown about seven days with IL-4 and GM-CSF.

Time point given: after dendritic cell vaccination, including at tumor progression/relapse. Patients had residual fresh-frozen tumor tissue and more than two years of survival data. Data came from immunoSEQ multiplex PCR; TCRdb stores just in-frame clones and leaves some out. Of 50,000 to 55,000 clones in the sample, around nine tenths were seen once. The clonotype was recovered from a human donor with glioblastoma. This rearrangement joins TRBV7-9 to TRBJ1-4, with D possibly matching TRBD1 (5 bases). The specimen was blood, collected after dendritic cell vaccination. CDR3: CASSLLGANEKLFF. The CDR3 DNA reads TGTGCCAGCAGCTTACTTGGGGCCAATGAAAAACTGTTTTTT.